This record covers a single T cell receptor beta chain. Its target is not known. Here immunoSEQ multiplex PCR was the method, and the copy in TCRdb shows in-frame clones only, minus some. The sample shows roughly 25,000 clones, approximately 77% of them seen only once. The source of the sample is a study of OX40 agonist ivuxolimab in advanced cancers. Study conclusions and caveats: CD4+ and CD8+ T cells in blood underwent clonal expansion by week 6 at 0.1 to 3.0 mg/kg. Expanded clones were, on average, more numerous among CD8+ T cells than CD4+.

CDR1 is SGHDN, CDR2 FVKESK, per germline. This CDR3 region has 15 residues. Trimming cost V 1 base and J 3 bases, with 13 bases left between them. Blood was sampled at baseline, cycle 4 day 1, and cycle 7 day 1. This chain links TRBV14 with TRBJ2-7; the D call may be TRBD1 or TRBD2 (5 bases each). The source was CD4+ or CD8+ T cells sorted from blood, collected in a trial of the OX40 agonist ivuxolimab. This sequence was found in an adult with an advanced solid tumor such as melanoma, head and neck, liver or kidney cancer. CDR3 bases: TGTGCCAGCAGCCAAGGGGAGATAGGGGACTACGAGCAGTACTTC. It specifies CASSQGEIGDYEQYF. The variable domain in full, with the rest retrieved from reference TRBV14 and TRBJ2-7, is EAGVTQFPSHSVIEKGQTVTLRCDPISGHDNLYWYRRVMGKEIKFLLHFVKESKQDESGMPNNRFLAERTGGTYSTLKVQPAELEDSGVYFCASSQGEIGDYEQYFGPGTRLTVT.